These 8 T cell receptor beta chains came from one sample sequenced in a study of blood T cell repertoires in COVID-19. Sequenced by immunoSEQ multiplex PCR; TCRdb stores in-frame clones only, minus some. The sample yields approximately 250,000 clones, roughly 90% seen once. The specimen was PBMCs or T cells enriched from blood (not recorded which). The receptors come from a woman in her twenties or thirties who had recovered from COVID-19.

V is TRBV27 and J is TRBJ1-6, with 11 bases aligning to TRBD1. Per germline, CDR1 MNHEY and CDR2 SMNVEV (reference sequence). Trimming took 7 bases from V and 8 from J; bases not matched to a gene: 4. The CDR3 runs 14 residues. Written as DNA, the CDR3 is TGTGCCAGCACCAAGGGACAGGGGGATTCACCCCTCCACTTT. Residues: CASTKGQGDSPLHF.

On this clone: One end of the junction fails to match germline, which may point to a read error. This chain joins TRBV3-1 (or the pseudogene TRBV3-2) and TRBJ1-1, with a possible D match to TRBD1 (5 bases). This CDR3 has 13 residues. CDR1 is LGHDT and CDR2 is YNNKEL in the germline V gene (reference sequence). The CDR3: CASSQDPILTVMF. The CDR3 bases are TGTGCCAGCAGCCAAGATCCTATCCTGACAGTCATGTTT.

The V gene is TRBV5-1, the J gene TRBJ2-7; weak D call: TRBD2 (6 bases). This CDR3 is built from 13 residues. The V end lost 0 bases, the J end lost 4 bases, and 8 bases lay between the germline ends. In germline, CDR1 is SGHRS, CDR2 YFSETQ. CDR3 region: CASSLVEGYEQYF. CDR3 in DNA: TGCGCCAGCAGCTTGGTGGAGGGGTACGAGCAGTACTTC.

This chain uses TRBV7-3 with TRBJ2-3; no definite D call. This CDR3 is 13 amino acids long. The V and J ends lost 3 bases and 0 bases respectively, with 4 bases between them. Germline V lookup: CDR1 SGHTA, CDR2 FQGTGA. The CDR3 DNA follows: TGTGCCAGCAGCTTCGCGAGCACAGATACGCAGTATTTT. It yields the protein CASSFASTDTQYF.

This chain connects TRBV5-1 to TRBJ2-1; 15 bases are shared with TRBD2. Trimming cost V 4 bases and J 9 bases; bases outside gene matches: 11. The CDR3 sequence is 17 residues long. CDR1 SGHRS and CDR2 YFSETQ come from the germline V gene. CDR3 sequence reads: CASSAGLAGGLSFEQFF. The CDR3 region has the DNA TGCGCCAGCAGCGCGGGACTAGCGGGAGGCCTCAGTTTTGAGCAGTTCTTC.

This chain links TRBV7-2 with TRBJ2-1, with D tentatively TRBD1 (5 bases). The length of the CDR3 is 15 residues. CDR1 SGHTA and CDR2 FQGNSA come from the germline V gene. The V end lost 1 base, the J end lost 4 bases, and 11 bases lay between the germline ends. CDR3 bases: TGTGCCAGCAGCTTAGATACAGGATTTTACAATGAGCAGTTCTTC. Protein: CASSLDTGFYNEQFF.

A word on this clone: Other DNA sequences within the sample encode an identical CDR3. The V and J genes are TRBV11-3 and TRBJ1-1, with 9 bases aligning to TRBD1. Germline loops: CDR1 SGHNT, CDR2 YENEEA. J was trimmed by 0 bases and V by 1 base; bases with no gene match: 0. This CDR3 spans 15 amino acids. CDR3 nucleotides: TGTGCCAGCAGCTTAGGGACAGGGGTGAACACTGAAGCTTTCTTT. Residues: CASSLGTGVNTEAFF.

V is TRBV14 and J is TRBJ2-5, with 8 bases aligning to TRBD2. V lost 4 bases and J lost 1; bases outside the gene matches: 11. The CDR3 extends over 17 amino acids. CDR1 and CDR2 from the germline V gene are SGHDN and FVKESK. CDR3 protein: CASSPREGRSIQETQYF. DNA of the CDR3: TGTGCCAGCAGCCCTCGGGAGGGAAGGTCGATCCAAGAGACCCAGTACTTC.